This T cell receptor beta chain is drawn from a study of CD8 T cells in ankylosing spondylitis. The authors made TCR beta libraries by quantitative 5'-RACE with molecular barcodes. TCRdb passed the 5' RACE reads through MiXCR, listing each CDR3 protein once. The sample includes over 700,000 distinct CDR3 sequences, around 20% of them seen just once. Study conclusions and caveats: Disease-linked clones were found to be CD8+ and relatively rare in peripheral blood. There was a TCR beta motif, made of several highly homologous variants, that appeared characteristic of ankylosing spondylitis blood. Clones linked to disease were reported to show significant enrichment in matched ankylosing spondylitis synovial fluid. Reactive arthritis synovial fluid and blood were previously reported to contain some motif variants.

The V gene end was trimmed by 3 bases and the J gene end by 0 bases; junction bases not matched to a gene: 4. Germline V CDR1 and CDR2: SGHTA, FQGNSA. This CDR3 region has 16 residues. Only a few counts were recorded for this clonotype. The antigen remains unidentified. V is TRBV7-2 and J is TRBJ2-1; 8 bases fit TRBD2. The clonotype originates from a male donor with ankylosing spondylitis. Material for sequencing was blood, either unsorted or a sorted T cell fraction (not recorded which). The DNA of the CDR3 is TGTGCCAGCAGCTTTAATAGCGGGATCTCCTACAATGAGCAGTTCTTC. As protein: CASSFNSGISYNEQFF.